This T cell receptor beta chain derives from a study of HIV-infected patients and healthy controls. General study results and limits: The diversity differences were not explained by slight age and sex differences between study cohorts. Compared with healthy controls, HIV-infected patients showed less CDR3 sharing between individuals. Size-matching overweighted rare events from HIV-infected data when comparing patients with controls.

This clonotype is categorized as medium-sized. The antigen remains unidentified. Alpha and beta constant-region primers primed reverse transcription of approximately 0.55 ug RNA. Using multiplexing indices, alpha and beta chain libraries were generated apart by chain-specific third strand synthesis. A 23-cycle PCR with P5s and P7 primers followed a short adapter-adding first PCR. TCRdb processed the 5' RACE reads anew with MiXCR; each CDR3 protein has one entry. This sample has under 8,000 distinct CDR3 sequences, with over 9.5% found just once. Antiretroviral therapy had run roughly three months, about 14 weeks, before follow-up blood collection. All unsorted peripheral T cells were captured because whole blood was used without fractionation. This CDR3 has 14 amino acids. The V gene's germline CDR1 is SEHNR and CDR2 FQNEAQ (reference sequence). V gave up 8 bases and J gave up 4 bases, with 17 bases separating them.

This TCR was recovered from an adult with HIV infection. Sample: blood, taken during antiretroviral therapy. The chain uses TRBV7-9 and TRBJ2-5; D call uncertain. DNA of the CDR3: TGTGCCAGCGGCAATGTCGGATCCGCAGAGACCCAGTACTTC. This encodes CASGNVGSAETQYF.